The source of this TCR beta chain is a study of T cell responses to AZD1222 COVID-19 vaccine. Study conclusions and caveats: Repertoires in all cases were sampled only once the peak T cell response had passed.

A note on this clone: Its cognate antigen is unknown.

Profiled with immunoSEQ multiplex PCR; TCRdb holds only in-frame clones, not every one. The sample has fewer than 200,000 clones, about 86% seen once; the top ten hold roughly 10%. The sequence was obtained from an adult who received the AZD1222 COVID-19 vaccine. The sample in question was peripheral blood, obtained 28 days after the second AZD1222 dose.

CDR3 protein: CASSLGPNYGYTF. CDR3 DNA sequence: TGTGCCAGCAGCTTAGGACCTAACTATGGCTACACCTTC. This chain uses TRBV7-3 with TRBJ1-2; no definite D call. Trimming took off 2 bases at V and 0 bases at J, with 4 bases between the two ends. Per the germline V gene, CDR1 is SGHTA and CDR2 is FQGTGA. The CDR3 sequence is 13 residues long.